This TCR beta chain was identified during a study of OX40 agonist ivuxolimab in advanced cancers. Looking at the study overall: Ivuxolimab, which patients received intravenously every 2 weeks, was dosed at 0.01 to 10 mg/kg. The dose-escalation group included hepatocellular carcinoma, melanoma, renal cell carcinoma and head and neck cancer.

This table comes from immunoSEQ multiplex PCR, and its TCRdb copy is limited to in-frame clones, with some not included. Among fewer than 25,000 clones listed, 84% were seen once. This clone rates as medium-sized. The target antigen is unknown. The study, taken as a whole, reports: At doses 0.1 to 3.0 mg/kg, CD4+ and CD8+ clones expanded. Relatively little clonal expansion, among the lowest observed, appeared in partial responders at 0.1-3.0 mg/kg.

With 3 bases removed from V and 6 bases from J, the gap between germline ends came to 14 bases. Looked up from germline, CDR1 is MRHNA and CDR2 is SNTAGT. The CDR3 loop spans 14 amino acids. The TCR originated in an adult with an advanced solid tumor such as melanoma, head and neck, liver or kidney cancer. The starting material was CD4+ or CD8+ T cells sorted from blood, obtained in a trial of the OX40 agonist ivuxolimab. The chain has TRBV6-4 and TRBJ1-1; no clear D. CDR3 region: CASSEQGGGAEAFF. The CDR3 DNA reads as TGTGCCAGCAGTGAACAAGGCGGAGGCGCTGAAGCTTTCTTT.